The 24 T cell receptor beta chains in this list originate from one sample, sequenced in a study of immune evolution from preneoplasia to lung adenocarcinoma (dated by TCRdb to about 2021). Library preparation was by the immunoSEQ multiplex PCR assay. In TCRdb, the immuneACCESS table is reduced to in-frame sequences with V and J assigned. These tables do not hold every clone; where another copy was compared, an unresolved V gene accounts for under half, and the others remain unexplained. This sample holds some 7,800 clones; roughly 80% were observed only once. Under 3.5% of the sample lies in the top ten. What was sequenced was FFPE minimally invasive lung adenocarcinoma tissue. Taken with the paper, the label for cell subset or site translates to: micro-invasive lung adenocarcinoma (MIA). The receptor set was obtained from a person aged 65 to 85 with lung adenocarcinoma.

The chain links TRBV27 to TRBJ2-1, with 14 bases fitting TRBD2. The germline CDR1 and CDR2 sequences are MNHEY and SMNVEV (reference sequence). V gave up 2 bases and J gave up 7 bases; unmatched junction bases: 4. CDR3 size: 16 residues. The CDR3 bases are TGTGCCAGCAGTTTACTGACTAGCGGGAGGGTAAATGAGCAGTTCTTC. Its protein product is CASSLLTSGRVNEQFF.

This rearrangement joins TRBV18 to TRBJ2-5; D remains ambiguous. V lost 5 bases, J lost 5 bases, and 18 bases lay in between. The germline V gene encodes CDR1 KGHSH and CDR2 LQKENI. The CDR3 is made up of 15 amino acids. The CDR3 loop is CASSESLGIDETQYF. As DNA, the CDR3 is TGTGCCAGCTCAGAGTCGTTAGGGATTGACGAGACCCAGTACTTC.

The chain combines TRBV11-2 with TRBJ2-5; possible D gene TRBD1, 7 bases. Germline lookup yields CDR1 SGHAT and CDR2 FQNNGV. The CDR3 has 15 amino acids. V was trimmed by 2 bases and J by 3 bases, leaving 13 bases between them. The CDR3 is CASSLSGGQEETQYF. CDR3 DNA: TGTGCCAGCAGCTTATCAGGGGGGCAAGAAGAGACCCAGTACTTC.

The chain's CDR3 is CASSPRGGGLINTEAFF. Here the CDR3 DNA reads TGTGCCAGCAGCCCCCGTGGAGGGGGCCTAATTAACACTGAAGCTTTCTTT. The V and J genes are TRBV9 and TRBJ1-1, with 7 bases lining up with TRBD1. V gave up 4 bases and J gave up 2 bases; unmatched junction bases: 14. This CDR3 is 17 amino acids long. Germline V gene lookup returns CDR1 SGDLS and CDR2 YYNGEE.

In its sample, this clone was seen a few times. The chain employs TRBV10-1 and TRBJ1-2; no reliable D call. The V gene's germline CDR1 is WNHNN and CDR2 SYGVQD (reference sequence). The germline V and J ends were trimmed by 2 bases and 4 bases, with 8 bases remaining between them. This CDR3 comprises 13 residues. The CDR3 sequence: CASSEGLSYGYTF. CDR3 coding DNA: TGCGCCAGCAGTGAGGGACTCTCCTATGGCTACACCTTC.

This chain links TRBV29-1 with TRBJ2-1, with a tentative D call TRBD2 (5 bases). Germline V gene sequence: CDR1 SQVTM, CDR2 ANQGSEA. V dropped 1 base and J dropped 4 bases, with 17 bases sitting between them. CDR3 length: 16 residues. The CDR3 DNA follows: TGCAGCGTTGAAGCTCGGCGGGCTCGGCGGTACAATGAGCAGTTCTTC. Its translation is CSVEARRARRYNEQFF.

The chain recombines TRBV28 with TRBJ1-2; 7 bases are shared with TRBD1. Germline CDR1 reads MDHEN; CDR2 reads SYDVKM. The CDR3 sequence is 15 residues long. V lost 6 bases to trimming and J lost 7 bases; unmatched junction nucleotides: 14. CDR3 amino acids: CASSLPPPGGLGYTF. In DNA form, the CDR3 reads TGTGCCAGCAGCCTTCCCCCCCCAGGGGGTCTTGGCTACACCTTC.

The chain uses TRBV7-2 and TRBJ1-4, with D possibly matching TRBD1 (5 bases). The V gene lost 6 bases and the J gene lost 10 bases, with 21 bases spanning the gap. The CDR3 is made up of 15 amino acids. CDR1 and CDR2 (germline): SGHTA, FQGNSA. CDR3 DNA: TGTGCCAGCAGGCCGATACGGGCCCGGGGACGAAAACTGTTTTTT. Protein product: CASRPIRARGRKLFF.

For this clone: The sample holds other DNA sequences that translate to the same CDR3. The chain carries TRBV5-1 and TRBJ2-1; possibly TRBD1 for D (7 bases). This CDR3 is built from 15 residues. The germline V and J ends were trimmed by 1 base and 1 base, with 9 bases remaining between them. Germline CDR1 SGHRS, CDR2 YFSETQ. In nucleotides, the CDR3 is TGCGCCAGCAGCTTGCAGGGGGGTTCCTACAATGAGCAGTTCTTC. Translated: CASSLQGGSYNEQFF.

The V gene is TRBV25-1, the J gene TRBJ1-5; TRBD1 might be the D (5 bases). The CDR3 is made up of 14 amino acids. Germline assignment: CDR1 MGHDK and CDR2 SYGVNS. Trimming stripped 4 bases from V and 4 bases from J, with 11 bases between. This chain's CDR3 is CASSGQGGNQPQHF. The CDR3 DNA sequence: TGTGCCAGCAGTGGGCAGGGTGGGAATCAGCCCCAGCATTTT.

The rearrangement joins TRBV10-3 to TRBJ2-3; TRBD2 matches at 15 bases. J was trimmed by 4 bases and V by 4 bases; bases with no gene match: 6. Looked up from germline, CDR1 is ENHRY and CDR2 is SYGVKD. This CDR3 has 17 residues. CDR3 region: CAISGPRTSGRADTQYF. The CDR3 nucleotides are TGTGCCATCAGTGGTCCCCGGACTAGCGGGAGGGCAGATACGCAGTATTTT.

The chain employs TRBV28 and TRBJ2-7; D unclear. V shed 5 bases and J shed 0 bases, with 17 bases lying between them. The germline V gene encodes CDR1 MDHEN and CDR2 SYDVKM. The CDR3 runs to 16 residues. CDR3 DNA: TGTGCCAGCAGTCCTTTCGGGCAGACGAGCTCCTACGAGCAGTACTTC. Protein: CASSPFGQTSSYEQYF.

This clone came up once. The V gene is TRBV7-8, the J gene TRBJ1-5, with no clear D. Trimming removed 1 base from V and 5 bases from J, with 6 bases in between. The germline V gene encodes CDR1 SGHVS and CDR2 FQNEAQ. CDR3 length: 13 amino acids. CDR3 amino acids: CASSLGGDQPQHF. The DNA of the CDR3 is TGTGCCAGCAGCTTAGGGGGTGATCAGCCCCAGCATTTT.

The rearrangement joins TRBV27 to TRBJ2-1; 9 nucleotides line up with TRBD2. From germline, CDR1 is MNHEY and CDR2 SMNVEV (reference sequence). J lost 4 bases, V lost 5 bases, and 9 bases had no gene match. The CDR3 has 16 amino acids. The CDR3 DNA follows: TGTGCCAGCAGTCCGACCGCTAGCGGGGCATACAATGAGCAGTTCTTC. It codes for CASSPTASGAYNEQFF.

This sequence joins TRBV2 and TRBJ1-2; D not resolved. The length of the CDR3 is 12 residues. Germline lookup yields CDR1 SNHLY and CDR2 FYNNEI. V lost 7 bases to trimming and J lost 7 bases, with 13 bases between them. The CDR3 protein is CASKIGNVGYTF. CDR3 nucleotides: TGTGCCAGCAAGATAGGGAACGTTGGCTACACCTTC.

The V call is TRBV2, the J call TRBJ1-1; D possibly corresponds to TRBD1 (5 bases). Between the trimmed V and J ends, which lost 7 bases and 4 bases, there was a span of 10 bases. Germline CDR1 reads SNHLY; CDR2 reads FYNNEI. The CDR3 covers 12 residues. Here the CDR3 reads CASIRGGTEAFF. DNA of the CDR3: TGTGCCAGCATAAGGGGAGGCACTGAAGCTTTCTTT.

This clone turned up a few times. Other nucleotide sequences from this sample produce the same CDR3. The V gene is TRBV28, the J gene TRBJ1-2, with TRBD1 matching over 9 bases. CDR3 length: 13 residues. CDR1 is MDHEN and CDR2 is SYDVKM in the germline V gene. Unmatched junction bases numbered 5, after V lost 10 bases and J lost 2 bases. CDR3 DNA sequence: TGTGCCACCTTAACAGGGGGCAACTATGGCTACACCTTC. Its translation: CATLTGGNYGYTF.

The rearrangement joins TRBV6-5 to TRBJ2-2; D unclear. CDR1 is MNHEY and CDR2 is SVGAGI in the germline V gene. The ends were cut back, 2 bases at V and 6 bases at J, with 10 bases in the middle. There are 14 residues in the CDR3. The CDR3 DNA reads TGTGCCAGCAGTTACGGGCAGCTCTCCGGGGAGCTGTTTTTT. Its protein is CASSYGQLSGELFF.

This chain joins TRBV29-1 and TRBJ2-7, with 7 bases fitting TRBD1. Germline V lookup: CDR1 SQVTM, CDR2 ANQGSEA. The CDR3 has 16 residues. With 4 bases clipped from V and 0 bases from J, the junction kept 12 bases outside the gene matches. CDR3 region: CSVAGSEDRSSYEQYF. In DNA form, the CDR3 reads TGCAGCGTTGCGGGTAGTGAGGACAGGAGCTCCTACGAGCAGTACTTC.

CDR3 sequence (DNA): TGTGCCAGCTCACCGAAACCGGGCCAGGGCTATGGCTACACCTTC. Translated: CASSPKPGQGYGYTF. The genes are TRBV18 and TRBJ1-2; the D gene is possibly TRBD1 (5 bases). The V end lost 3 bases, the J end lost 4 bases, and 15 bases lay between the germline ends. CDR3 length: 15 residues. Germline CDR1 is KGHSH and CDR2 is LQKENI.

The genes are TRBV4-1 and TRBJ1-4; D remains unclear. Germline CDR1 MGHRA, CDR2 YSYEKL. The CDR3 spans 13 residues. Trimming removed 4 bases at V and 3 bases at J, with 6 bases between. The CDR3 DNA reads TGCGCCAGCAGCCGGGCGCCTAATGAAAAACTGTTTTTT. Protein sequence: CASSRAPNEKLFF.

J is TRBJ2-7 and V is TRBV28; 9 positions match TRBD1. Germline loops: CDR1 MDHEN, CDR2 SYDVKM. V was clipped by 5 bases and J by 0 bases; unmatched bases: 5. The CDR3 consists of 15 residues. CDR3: CASSKPGQGSYEQYF. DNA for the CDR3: TGTGCCAGCAGTAAACCGGGACAGGGCTCCTACGAGCAGTACTTC.

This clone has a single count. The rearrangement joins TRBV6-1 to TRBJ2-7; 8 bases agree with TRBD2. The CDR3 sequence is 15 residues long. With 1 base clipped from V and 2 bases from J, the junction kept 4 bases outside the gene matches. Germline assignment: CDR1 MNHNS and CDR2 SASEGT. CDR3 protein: CASSEGGLAPYEQYF. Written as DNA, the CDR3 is TGTGCCAGCAGTGAAGGAGGACTAGCTCCCTACGAGCAGTACTTC.

CDR3 residues: CASDGTGVVGTEAFF. The CDR3 DNA is TGTGCCAGCGACGGGACAGGGGTTGTTGGCACTGAAGCTTTCTTT. This chain joins TRBV2 and TRBJ1-1; 10 nucleotides line up with TRBD1. Germline V gene lookup returns CDR1 SNHLY and CDR2 FYNNEI. This CDR3 is built from 15 residues. The J segment lost 4 bases and the V segment lost 8 bases, leaving 10 bases of the junction unmatched.